What follows are 30 T cell receptor beta chains derived from one specimen sequenced in a study of cytomegalovirus exposure and HLA in healthy donors. The PCR had 60 Vbeta and 13 Jbeta primers. TCRdb's table, derived via immunoSEQ multiplex PCR, lists solely in-frame clones and lacks some. This table has about 150,000 clones, approximately 9% appearing once. The source material was PBMCs. Receptors originate from a male donor in good health and CMV-seronegative.

This chain connects TRBV4-3 to TRBJ1-1; no reliable D call. The germline CDR1 and CDR2 sequences are LGHNA and YSLEER. The V gene lost 4 bases and the J gene lost 1 base, with 25 bases spanning the gap. The CDR3 totals 19 residues. The CDR3 is CASSRHIRAGSVGNTEAFF. For the CDR3, the DNA is TGCGCCAGCAGCCGACATATCAGAGCGGGGAGTGTGGGGAACACTGAAGCTTTCTTT.

This clone was counted a few times. The V call is TRBV5-1, the J call TRBJ2-5; TRBD2 aligns across 7 bases. The CDR3 has 14 residues. Germline assignment: CDR1 SGHRS and CDR2 YFSETQ. The junction had 4 bases not matched to a gene; V was cut back by 4 bases and J by 1 base. The DNA of the CDR3 is TGCGCCAGCAGCGTTAGCGGGCCCCAAGAGACCCAGTACTTC. Translation gives CASSVSGPQETQYF.

This clone was observed a few times. This rearrangement joins TRBV6-5 to TRBJ1-5, with TRBD1 as a possible D gene (6 bases). From germline, CDR1 is MNHEY and CDR2 SVGAGI. With 0 bases removed from V and 4 bases from J, the gap between germline ends came to 10 bases. The CDR3 totals 15 residues. CDR3 in amino acids: CASSYSYRENQPQHF. The CDR3 DNA is TGTGCCAGCAGTTACTCGTACAGGGAAAATCAGCCCCAGCATTTT.

This clone appeared once. This chain joins TRBV4-3 and TRBJ1-3, with TRBD1 matching over 9 bases. Germline CDR1 reads LGHNA; CDR2 reads YSLEER. This CDR3 is built from 17 residues. Trimming cost V 0 bases and J 3 bases; bases outside gene matches: 6. As DNA, the CDR3 is TGCGCCAGCAGCCAAGAATCTGGACAGGGGTTTGGAAACACCATATATTTT. Its translation is CASSQESGQGFGNTIYF.

This clone has only a few counts. The DNA for the CDR3 is TGTGCCAGCAGCCCGAGGGACAGCAGACTCCAAGAGACCCAGTACTTC. Translated, it gives CASSPRDSRLQETQYF. This chain connects TRBV9 to TRBJ2-5; 7 nucleotides agree with TRBD1. The CDR3 has 16 residues. V shed 4 bases, J shed 1 base, and the junction held 10 bases outside the gene matches. Germline V gene lookup returns CDR1 SGDLS and CDR2 YYNGEE.

The chain employs TRBV5-1 and TRBJ2-7, with no clear D. The germline V gene has CDR1 SGHRS and CDR2 YFSETQ. Trimming took off 5 bases at V and 6 bases at J, with 12 bases between the two ends. The CDR3 runs to 12 residues. CDR3 in DNA: TGCGCCAGCAGAGATAGCTCGGGCGAGCAGTACTTC. It codes for CASRDSSGEQYF. Based on the CDR3 plus reference TRBV5-1 and TRBJ2-7, the full variable domain is KAGVTQTPRYLIKTRGQQVTLSCSPISGHRSVSWYQQTPGQGLQFLFEYFSETQRNKGNFPGRFSGRQFSNSRSEMNVSTLELGDSALYLCASRDSSGEQYFGPGTRLTVT.

This rearrangement joins TRBV19 to TRBJ1-5; D is uncertain. CDR3 length: 14 residues. Germline-derived CDR1 and CDR2 are LNHDA and SQIVND (reference sequence). Between the trimmed V and J ends, which lost 5 bases and 1 base, there was a span of 9 bases. CDR3 nucleotides: TGTGCCAGTAGTCCGCAGGCAAGCAATCAGCCCCAGCATTTT. Amino acids: CASSPQASNQPQHF. Drawing the rest from reference TRBV19 and TRBJ1-5, the complete variable domain is DGGITQSPKYLFRKEGQNVTLSCEQNLNHDAMYWYRQDPGQGLRLIYYSQIVNDFQKGDIAEGYSVSREKKESFPLTVTSAQKNPTAFYLCASSPQASNQPQHFGDGTRLSIL.

This clone has just a few counts. This chain joins TRBV4-3 and TRBJ1-2, with TRBD1 as a possible D gene (6 bases). Germline lookup yields CDR1 LGHNA and CDR2 YSLEER. The CDR3 length is 15 residues. V was shortened by 3 bases and J by 5 bases, with 16 bases between the two germline ends. The CDR3, as DNA: TGCGCCAGCAGCCAGCGGACACAGGGATCTTATGGCTACACCTTC. As protein: CASSQRTQGSYGYTF.

The chain uses TRBV5-1 and TRBJ1-4, with 8 bases aligning to TRBD1. The V gene's germline CDR1 is SGHRS and CDR2 YFSETQ. This CDR3 has 15 amino acids. The trim removed 4 bases at V and 7 bases at J, leaving 9 bases unmatched. CDR3 nucleotides: TGCGCCAGCAGCACGCGACAGGGGCAGGGTGAAAAACTGTTTTTT. The encoded protein is CASSTRQGQGEKLFF.

The chain uses TRBV6-1 and TRBJ2-2, with 8 bases that match TRBD1. V shed 7 bases and J 6 bases; nucleotides not matched to a gene: 7. The CDR3 has 14 residues. The germline V gene encodes CDR1 MNHNS and CDR2 SASEGT. DNA of the CDR3: TGTGCCAGCAAAAACAGGGGGTTGGCCGGGGAGCTGTTTTTT. This gives the protein CASKNRGLAGELFF.

A few counts support this clone. The chain links TRBV15 to TRBJ2-7; 9 bases line up with TRBD1. V was clipped by 4 bases and J by 1 base; unmatched bases: 11. The CDR3 consists of 17 residues. Germline V CDR1 and CDR2: LNHNV, YYDKDF (reference sequence). This CDR3 reads CATSKDGQGISSYEQYF. The CDR3 nucleotides are TGTGCCACCAGCAAAGACGGACAGGGGATTTCTTCCTACGAGCAGTACTTC.

V is TRBV7-9 and J is TRBJ1-1; weak D call: TRBD1 (5 bases). V was shortened by 2 bases and J by 4 bases, with 11 bases between the two germline ends. This CDR3 spans 14 amino acids. Germline CDR1 is SEHNR and CDR2 is FQNEAQ (reference sequence). The CDR3 DNA is TGTGCCAGCAGCTTATTCGGGGGTGGCACTGAAGCTTTCTTT. This translates into CASSLFGGGTEAFF.

The sample holds a few counts of this clone. This chain links TRBV6-5 with TRBJ1-1; 9 nucleotides match TRBD1. This CDR3 has 14 residues. Looked up from germline, CDR1 is MNHEY and CDR2 is SVGAGI. The junction had 6 bases not matched to a gene; V was cut back by 6 bases and J by 4 bases. The CDR3 region is CASRGTGGTTEAFF. The CDR3 DNA is TGTGCCAGCAGGGGCACAGGGGGCACCACTGAAGCTTTCTTT.

The genes are TRBV5-4 and TRBJ2-7, with D possibly TRBD2 on 7 matching bases. Germline loops: CDR1 SGHNT, CDR2 YYREEE (reference sequence). This CDR3 contains 16 residues. Trimming took off 5 bases at V and 5 bases at J, with 23 bases between the two ends. The CDR3 coding sequence is TGTGCCAGCAGTTCACAGGGAGGGTACCCCACCAACGAGCAGTACTTC. Protein: CASSSQGGYPTNEQYF.

This clone was detected only a few times. This chain links TRBV5-1 with TRBJ2-5, with TRBD2 as a possible D gene (5 bases). V was trimmed by 0 bases and J by 5 bases, leaving 14 bases between them. The germline V gene encodes CDR1 SGHRS and CDR2 YFSETQ. The CDR3 covers 15 residues. The CDR3 bases are TGCGCCAGCAGCTTGGCCGCGGGCCCGACGGAGACCCAGTACTTC. This gives the protein CASSLAAGPTETQYF.

A few counts support this clone. The V call is TRBV30, the J call TRBJ2-1; D not certain. V lost 6 bases to trimming and J lost 4 bases, with 7 bases between them. The CDR3 sequence is 11 residues long. Germline V gene data show CDR1 as GTSNPN and CDR2 as SVGIG (reference sequence). The CDR3 bases are TGTGCCTGTCGGCGGTACAATGAGCAGTTCTTC. As protein: CACRRYNEQFF.

V gene TRBV5-1 combines with J gene TRBJ1-2, with no clear D. CDR1 and CDR2 from the germline V gene are SGHRS and YFSETQ. The CDR3 runs 13 residues. V was cut by 2 bases and J by 4 bases, with 9 bases left in between. Written as DNA, the CDR3 is TGCGCCAGCAGCTTACCCGGGAGCTATGGCTACACCTTC. Translating it yields CASSLPGSYGYTF.

This clone was seen only a few times. The chain recombines TRBV6-5 with TRBJ1-1; 8 nucleotides agree with TRBD1. Trimming took 2 bases from V and 4 from J; bases not matched to a gene: 3. The CDR3 covers 14 residues. Per germline, CDR1 MNHEY and CDR2 SVGAGI. CDR3 nucleotide sequence: TGTGCCAGCAGTTACGGGCAGGGGGCCACTGAAGCTTTCTTT. This sequence encodes CASSYGQGATEAFF.

This chain uses TRBV2 with TRBJ1-5; TRBD1 matches at 8 bases. Losses at the gene ends were 9 bases for V and 9 bases for J; bases not matched to a gene: 10. The germline V gene encodes CDR1 SNHLY and CDR2 FYNNEI. CDR3 length: 13 amino acids. CDR3 in amino acids: CASRQGPSGPQHF. The CDR3 bases are TGTGCCAGTCGACAGGGGCCCAGTGGGCCCCAGCATTTT.

This clone was counted between two and nine times. At the DNA level, this CDR3 is encoded by other sequences in the same sample as well. J is TRBJ1-1 and V is TRBV30; D perhaps matches TRBD1 (5 bases). Germline CDR1 is GTSNPN and CDR2 is SVGIG (reference sequence). V shed 4 bases and J shed 0 bases, with 9 bases lying between them. The CDR3 runs 13 residues. The CDR3 is CAWTRVMNTEAFF. The CDR3 DNA follows: TGTGCCTGGACCAGGGTCATGAACACTGAAGCTTTCTTT.

The V call is TRBV7-8, the J call TRBJ2-7; 10 nucleotides align to TRBD1. J gave up 6 bases and V 2 bases, and 13 bases lay outside the gene matches. This CDR3 has 17 residues. Germline values: CDR1 SGHVS, CDR2 FQNEAQ. This CDR3 reads CASSLTLVDRGPSEQYF. In DNA, the CDR3 is TGTGCCAGCAGCTTAACCCTAGTAGACAGGGGGCCAAGCGAGCAGTACTTC.

This clone was seen a handful of times. The V call is TRBV6-1, the J call TRBJ2-7; 7 nucleotides align to TRBD2. CDR3 size: 15 residues. From germline, CDR1 is MNHNS and CDR2 SASEGT. V dropped 0 bases and J dropped 0; count of bases not matched to a gene: 2. The DNA of the CDR3 is TGTGCCAGCAGTGAAGCCGGGACTAACTCCTACGAGCAGTACTTC. Translating it yields CASSEAGTNSYEQYF.

This clone has more than one count but fewer than ten. The V gene is TRBV2, the J gene TRBJ2-2, with D unclear. With 4 bases removed from V and 5 bases from J, the gap between germline ends came to 20 bases. The CDR3 is made up of 17 amino acids. From germline, CDR1 is SNHLY and CDR2 FYNNEI. This chain's CDR3 is CASSGYGSTSTTGELFF. The CDR3 region has the DNA TGTGCCAGCAGTGGATACGGAAGTACCTCGACAACCGGGGAGCTGTTTTTT.

This chain uses TRBV6-5 with TRBJ2-1; 10 bases map to TRBD1. CDR3 length: 15 amino acids. The V and J ends lost 1 base and 6 bases, in that order; junction bases with no gene match: 3. Germline values: CDR1 MNHEY, CDR2 SVGAGI. In nucleotides, the CDR3 is TGTGCCAGCAGTTACTTCGGGACAGGGGCCAATGAGCAGTTCTTC. Residues: CASSYFGTGANEQFF.

The chain joins TRBV30 to TRBJ2-3, with a tentative D call TRBD1 (6 bases). Trimming took off 2 bases at V and 1 base at J, with 10 bases between the two ends. From germline, CDR1 is GTSNPN and CDR2 SVGIG (reference sequence). This CDR3 spans 14 amino acids. The DNA for the CDR3 is TGTGCCTGGAGTAGGGGGACCCGCACAGATACGCAGTATTTT. This gives the protein CAWSRGTRTDTQYF.

In its sample, this clone was seen a few times. V is TRBV28 and J is TRBJ2-7; weak D call: TRBD1 (5 bases). Germline V gene lookup returns CDR1 MDHEN and CDR2 SYDVKM. Trimming removed 3 bases from V and 3 bases from J, with 12 bases in between. There are 14 residues in the CDR3. The CDR3 here is CASSFLRTLYEQYF. The CDR3 DNA is TGTGCCAGCAGTTTTTTACGGACACTCTACGAGCAGTACTTC.

This clone was seen only a few times. This chain's CDR3 is CASSLRTVANYGYTF. CDR3 coding DNA: TGTGCCAGCAGCTTAAGGACAGTTGCTAACTATGGCTACACCTTC. The gene calls are TRBV7-2 and TRBJ1-2; the D gene is possibly TRBD1 (6 bases). Trimming shortened V by 2 bases and J by 0 bases, and 10 bases separated the two germline ends. The CDR3 sequence is 15 residues long. Germline lookup yields CDR1 SGHTA and CDR2 FQGNSA.

J is TRBJ2-5 and V is TRBV27, with 13 bases identical to TRBD2. Germline CDR1 reads MNHEY; CDR2 reads SMNVEV (reference sequence). The CDR3 extends over 16 amino acids. J gave up 4 bases and V 6 bases, and 8 bases lay outside the gene matches. CDR3 residues: CASSYSLAGGIETQYF. The CDR3 DNA reads TGTGCCAGCAGCTACTCACTAGCGGGGGGGATAGAGACCCAGTACTTC.

This clone occurred a few times. The chain combines TRBV30 with TRBJ2-7, with 7 bases identical to TRBD2. The length of the CDR3 is 12 residues. CDR1 is GTSNPN, CDR2 SVGIG, per germline (reference sequence). Germline trimming cut 3 bases from V and 6 bases from J; bases unmatched to any gene: 5. This chain's CDR3 is CAWSASGGEQYF. The CDR3 coding sequence is TGTGCCTGGAGCGCTAGCGGCGGCGAGCAGTACTTC.

The chain is built from TRBV30 and TRBJ2-1; 9 bases map to TRBD2. CDR1 and CDR2 (germline): GTSNPN, SVGIG (reference sequence). CDR3 length: 15 residues. Germline trimming cut 0 bases from V and 5 bases from J; bases unmatched to any gene: 5. DNA of the CDR3: TGTGCCTGGAGTGTACTGGCGGGAGGGAACAATGAGCAGTTCTTC. Translating it yields CAWSVLAGGNNEQFF.